The 26 T cell receptor beta chains in this list originate from one sample, sequenced in a study of blood T cell repertoires in COVID-19. Only in-frame clones appear in the TCRdb table, and some are missing; sequencing was by immunoSEQ multiplex PCR. The sample carries about 250,000 clones, approximately 90% recorded once. The sample comprised peripheral blood. Every receptor here comes from a woman between 25 and 40 years old with COVID-19, enrolled during active disease.

The V gene is TRBV4-3, the J gene TRBJ2-7; TRBD1 aligns across 8 bases. V shed 0 bases, J shed 1 base, and the junction held 11 bases outside the gene matches. The CDR3 consists of 18 residues. Germline-derived CDR1 and CDR2 are LGHNA and YSLEER. For the CDR3, the DNA is TGCGCCAGCAGCCAAGATCCGTCCGGGACAGGTGTGTCCTACGAGCAGTACTTC. This gives the protein CASSQDPSGTGVSYEQYF.

This clone was recorded a few times. This sequence joins TRBV10-3 and TRBJ1-1; possible D gene TRBD1, 6 bases. Trimming took 0 bases from V and 5 from J, leaving 13 bases between them. Germline assignment: CDR1 ENHRY and CDR2 SYGVKD. The CDR3 has 15 residues. CDR3 sequence: CAISESAQGKTEAFF. The CDR3 bases are TGTGCCATCAGTGAGTCAGCACAGGGAAAAACTGAAGCTTTCTTT.

The chain joins TRBV2 to TRBJ1-2; D unclear. The germline CDR1 and CDR2 sequences are SNHLY and FYNNEI. This CDR3 has 14 amino acids. Trimming removed 3 bases from V and 4 bases from J, with 12 bases in between. The CDR3 coding sequence is TGTGCCAGCAGTGATGGTACCCCTATCTATGGCTACACCTTC. It encodes CASSDGTPIYGYTF.

The V call is TRBV21-1, the J call TRBJ1-4; the D call of TRBD1 is as the table states it, not checked on the DNA. TRBV21-1 is designated a pseudogene. This CDR3 spans 19 amino acids. The CDR3 protein is CASSKAFGTGRSANEKLFF. CDR3 sequence (DNA): TGTGCCAGCAGCAAAGCTTTTGGGACAGGGAGGTCAGCTAATGAAAAACTGTTTTTT.

The chain employs TRBV10-3 and TRBJ2-2; 7 positions match TRBD1. V was clipped by 1 base and J by 1 base; unmatched bases: 6. Germline V CDR1 and CDR2: ENHRY, SYGVKD. The CDR3 is made up of 17 amino acids. CDR3 sequence: CAISEYRQGENTGELFF. The CDR3 DNA reads as TGTGCCATCAGTGAGTACCGACAGGGTGAGAACACCGGGGAGCTGTTTTTT.

The chain uses TRBV2 and TRBJ2-7; D gene uncertain. This CDR3 has 13 amino acids. Germline CDR1 reads SNHLY; CDR2 reads FYNNEI. V was shortened by 6 bases and J by 2 bases, with 11 bases between the two germline ends. DNA for the CDR3: TGTGCCAGCAGGGCTTCCCTCACCTACGAGCAGTACTTC. Translating it yields CASRASLTYEQYF.

J is TRBJ2-7 and V is TRBV3-1 (or the pseudogene TRBV3-2); 10 nucleotides match TRBD1. Germline V lookup: CDR1 LGHDT, CDR2 YNNKEL (reference sequence). The CDR3 sequence is 15 residues long. With V trimmed by 3 bases and J by 4 bases, 6 bases remained unmatched. The CDR3 nucleotides are TGTGCCAGCAGCCACCTGGACAGGGGGGATTACGAGCAGTACTTC. Protein sequence: CASSHLDRGDYEQYF.

This chain connects TRBV9 to TRBJ2-2, with TRBD1 identical over 12 bases. With 4 bases clipped from V and 4 bases from J, the junction kept 8 bases outside the gene matches. This CDR3 is 17 amino acids long. Germline loops: CDR1 SGDLS, CDR2 YYNGEE. The CDR3 sequence: CASSFRDRGLGTGELFF. The CDR3 DNA is TGTGCCAGCAGCTTCCGGGACAGGGGGCTGGGCACCGGGGAGCTGTTTTTT.

The V and J genes are TRBV20-1 and TRBJ2-5; perhaps TRBD2 as D (6 bases). CDR3 size: 14 residues. Germline V gives CDR1 DFQATT, CDR2 SNEGSKA (reference sequence). Trimming left V 3 bases short and J 4 bases short, with 15 bases between. The CDR3 DNA reads as TGCAGTGCTAGTCCGGGACTGGAGGGAGAGACCCAGTACTTC. Translation: CSASPGLEGETQYF.

This clone was seen just once. The chain links TRBV7-2 to TRBJ2-7; 7 positions agree with TRBD1. Germline CDR1 SGHTA, CDR2 FQGNSA. The CDR3 runs 16 residues. The junction had 10 bases not matched to a gene; V was cut back by 0 bases and J by 5 bases. CDR3 coding DNA: TGTGCCAGCAGCTTAGCGGGGGACAGCCGGATTGACGAGCAGTACTTC. Amino acid sequence: CASSLAGDSRIDEQYF.

V is TRBV4-2 and J is TRBJ2-3; TRBD2 matches at 12 bases. CDR1 LGHNA and CDR2 YNFKEQ come from the germline V gene. The CDR3 covers 16 residues. V gave up 0 bases and J gave up 4 bases; unmatched junction bases: 2. CDR3 in amino acids: CASSQDASGGADTQYF. CDR3 coding DNA: TGTGCCAGCAGCCAAGACGCTAGCGGGGGGGCAGATACGCAGTATTTT.

This clone was seen just once. The chain combines TRBV7-8 with TRBJ1-2, with TRBD1 identical over 7 bases. J gave up 4 bases and V 5 bases, and 7 bases lay outside the gene matches. CDR1 SGHVS and CDR2 FQNEAQ come from the germline V gene. This CDR3 has 14 residues. CDR3 in DNA: TGTGCCAGCAGCCCGGGACAGCCACGCTATGGCTACACCTTC. Translation gives CASSPGQPRYGYTF.

The chain is built from TRBV3-1 (or the pseudogene TRBV3-2) and TRBJ2-1, with TRBD1 matching over 7 bases. CDR3 size: 14 residues. Trimming removed 8 bases from V and 1 base from J; junction bases left unmatched: 5. Germline CDR1 reads LGHDT; CDR2 reads YNNKEL (reference sequence). The CDR3 is CASETGKSYNEQFF. The CDR3 coding sequence is TGTGCCAGCGAGACAGGGAAGTCCTACAATGAGCAGTTCTTC.

The chain recombines TRBV6-5 with TRBJ1-4; D is possibly TRBD1 (5 bases). The CDR3 runs to 12 residues. From germline, CDR1 is MNHEY and CDR2 SVGAGI. Trimming shortened V by 8 bases and J by 6 bases, and 10 bases separated the two germline ends. CDR3 nucleotides: TGTGCCAGCGCGGGGGACCATGAAAAACTGTTTTTT. Protein: CASAGDHEKLFF.

The genes are TRBV4-3 and TRBJ2-5, with 7 bases that match TRBD2. This CDR3 region has 16 residues. Germline loops: CDR1 LGHNA, CDR2 YSLEER. The ends lost 1 base at V and 5 bases at J; junction bases unmatched: 10. This chain's CDR3 is CASSQGAGWGGETQYF. Written as DNA, the CDR3 is TGCGCCAGCAGCCAAGGTGCAGGATGGGGAGGGGAGACCCAGTACTTC.

V usage is TRBV11-2 and J usage is TRBJ1-1; D might be TRBD1 (5 bases). Germline lookup yields CDR1 SGHAT and CDR2 FQNNGV. V lost 4 bases, J lost 6 bases, and 6 bases lay in between. The length of the CDR3 is 11 residues. The CDR3 nucleotides read TGTGCCAGCAGCTGGGGGGCTGAAGCTTTCTTT. Translated: CASSWGAEAFF.

The sample holds a few counts of this clone. The V gene is TRBV3-1 (or the pseudogene TRBV3-2), the J gene TRBJ1-6; weak D call: TRBD1 (5 bases). This CDR3 contains 14 residues. V was cut by 4 bases and J by 7 bases, with 11 bases left in between. CDR1 LGHDT and CDR2 YNNKEL come from the germline V gene (reference sequence). CDR3: CASSPGLANSPLHF. The CDR3 DNA reads TGTGCCAGCAGCCCAGGGCTCGCCAATTCACCCCTCCACTTT.

This clone came up a few times. The rearrangement links TRBV11-2 to TRBJ1-3; no reliable D call. This CDR3 is 15 amino acids long. V shed 7 bases and J shed 2 bases, with 15 bases lying between them. Germline CDR1 reads SGHAT; CDR2 reads FQNNGV. The CDR3 loop reads CASNTPRGAGNTIYF. The CDR3 nucleotides are TGTGCCAGCAACACCCCTCGGGGAGCTGGAAACACCATATATTTT.

V usage is TRBV5-1 and J usage is TRBJ1-1, with D possibly matching TRBD1 (5 bases). CDR1 is SGHRS and CDR2 is YFSETQ in the germline V gene. This CDR3 is 15 amino acids long. V lost 4 bases to trimming and J lost 3 bases, with 16 bases between them. The CDR3 sequence: CASSLSGRVDTEAFF. The CDR3 coding sequence is TGCGCCAGCAGCCTCTCCGGCAGGGTGGACACTGAAGCTTTCTTT.

The chain carries TRBV7-9 and TRBJ1-6; D is uncertain. The length of the CDR3 is 17 residues. Germline V gene data show CDR1 as SEHNR and CDR2 as FQNEAQ (reference sequence). V lost 4 bases, J lost 2 bases, and 15 bases lay in between. DNA for the CDR3: TGTGCCAGCAGCTCGACAAGTTGGGCCCCCTATAATTCACCCCTCCACTTT. Protein: CASSSTSWAPYNSPLHF.

The genes are TRBV11-2 and TRBJ2-2; 9 positions agree with TRBD1. The CDR3 length is 16 residues. The V and J ends lost 1 base and 6 bases, in that order; junction bases with no gene match: 6. From germline, CDR1 is SGHAT and CDR2 FQNNGV. DNA of the CDR3: TGTGCCAGCAGCTTAGGAGGGACAGGGCGACCCGGGGAGCTGTTTTTT. This gives the protein CASSLGGTGRPGELFF.

The sample holds one count of this clone. The rearrangement joins TRBV18 to TRBJ1-4; 7 bases match TRBD1. This CDR3 has 15 amino acids. Germline V gene sequence: CDR1 KGHSH, CDR2 LQKENI. Trimming took 4 bases from V and 5 from J; bases not matched to a gene: 7. CDR3 sequence (DNA): TGTGCCAGCTCACGGAACAGGGGAGACAATGAAAAACTGTTTTTT. Translation gives CASSRNRGDNEKLFF.

The chain combines TRBV2 with TRBJ2-2; 7 nucleotides align to TRBD1. This CDR3 has 15 residues. The V segment lost 6 bases and the J segment 7 bases; nucleotides outside the gene matches: 11. The V gene's germline CDR1 is SNHLY and CDR2 FYNNEI. CDR3: CASSLEPTGRGELFF. Written as DNA, the CDR3 is TGTGCCAGCAGCCTAGAACCGACAGGGCGCGGGGAGCTGTTTTTT.

The rearrangement uses TRBV7-2 and TRBJ1-5, with 7 bases that match TRBD1. V gave up 6 bases and J gave up 6 bases; unmatched junction bases: 14. This CDR3 contains 16 residues. Germline V gene lookup returns CDR1 SGHTA and CDR2 FQGNSA. CDR3 residues: CASSTLNRGTGQPQHF. CDR3 nucleotides: TGTGCCAGCAGTACCTTGAACAGGGGAACCGGTCAGCCCCAGCATTTT. The variable domain in full, with the rest retrieved from reference TRBV7-2 and TRBJ1-5, is GAGVSQSPSNKVTEKGKDVELRCDPISGHTALYWYRQSLGQGLEFLIYFQGNSAPDKSGLPSDRFSAERTGGSVSTLTIQRTQQEDSAVYLCASSTLNRGTGQPQHFGDGTRLSIL.

This rearrangement joins TRBV5-6 to TRBJ1-1; D call uncertain. The germline V gene encodes CDR1 SGHDT and CDR2 YYEEEE. Trimming left V 1 base short and J 11 bases short, with 12 bases between. This CDR3 region has 12 residues. The CDR3 sequence: CASSLRSRSAFF. The CDR3 nucleotides read TGTGCCAGCAGCTTGCGGAGCCGGTCGGCTTTCTTT.

There are a few counts of this clone. The chain is built from TRBV6-5 and TRBJ2-5; 8 nucleotides agree with TRBD1. Trimming removed 6 bases from V and 2 bases from J; junction bases left unmatched: 8. The CDR3 is 15 amino acids. The germline gives CDR1 MNHEY, CDR2 SVGAGI. CDR3 sequence (DNA): TGTGCCAGCAGCCCCGGACAGGGAGGACAAGAGACCCAGTACTTC. Protein sequence: CASSPGQGGQETQYF.